This record covers a single TCR beta chain. Participants had their cohort set by participant-reported clinical history. Generated by immunoSEQ multiplex PCR, the TCRdb table keeps only in-frame clones and is missing some. In the table there are some 200,000 clones, roughly 84% of which are singletons. This entry is derived from a study of blood T cell repertoires in COVID-19. This CDR3 is 15 amino acids long. The germline gives CDR1 LNHNV, CDR2 YYDKDF (reference sequence). Trimming took off 6 bases at V and 2 bases at J, with 11 bases between the two ends. Sequencing was carried out using PBMCs or T cells enriched from blood (not recorded which). The chain has TRBV15 and TRBJ2-6; weak D call: TRBD1 (6 bases). This receptor was identified in a man aged 30 to 45 in a cohort exposed to, infected with or recovered from COVID-19 (not recorded which). The CDR3: CATSTRGTGANVLTF. The CDR3 DNA sequence: TGTGCCACCAGTACAAGGGGGACTGGGGCCAACGTCCTGACTTTC.